The 30 T cell receptor beta chains below come from one sample, sequenced in a study of T-cell memory formation after mild COVID-19. TCRdb redid the calling of the 5' RACE reads with MiXCR, one entry per CDR3 protein. Of 250,000 to 400,000 distinct CDR3 sequences in the sample, 13% to 15% were seen once. The sequenced sample consisted of PBMCs or a T cell subset sorted from them (not recorded which). Receptor source: a man aged 18 to 29 who had mild COVID-19 (a few samples of this study predate the infection). Cell type and time point are not known.

This clonotype was detected only a few times. The chain has TRBV28 and TRBJ2-5, with 9 bases that match TRBD1. The CDR3 runs to 16 residues. V shed 0 bases, J shed 1 base, and the junction held 3 bases outside the gene matches. Germline CDR1 and CDR2: MDHEN and SYDVKM. Here the CDR3 reads CASSLWWGQGQETQYF. The CDR3 DNA sequence: TGTGCCAGCAGTTTATGGTGGGGACAGGGCCAAGAGACCCAGTACTTC. The full variable domain, completed using reference TRBV28 and TRBJ2-5, is DVKVTQSSRYLVKRTGEKVFLECVQDMDHENMFWYRQDPGLGLRLIYFSYDVKMKEKGDIPEGYSVSREKKERFSLILESASTNQTSMYLCASSLWWGQGQETQYFGPGTRLLVL.

This clonotype came up many times. The chain has TRBV5-1 and TRBJ2-7, with D perhaps given as TRBD1 or TRBD2 (5 bases each). Trimming left V 0 bases short and J 0 bases short, with 7 bases between. Looked up from germline, CDR1 is SGHRS and CDR2 is YFSETQ. CDR3 length: 14 residues. The CDR3 DNA reads as TGCGCCAGCAGCTTGGTGGGGGACTCCTACGAGCAGTACTTC. Protein: CASSLVGDSYEQYF.

J is TRBJ2-1 and V is TRBV7-9; 7 bases line up with TRBD1. Germline V lookup: CDR1 SEHNR, CDR2 FQNEAQ (reference sequence). Trimming took 2 bases from V and 8 from J; bases not matched to a gene: 15. This CDR3 region has 17 residues. DNA of the CDR3: TGTGCCAGCAGCTTAAGTCCCCGGGACAGTAGCTCCGATGAGCAGTTCTTC. Encoded protein: CASSLSPRDSSSDEQFF.

The sample holds a few counts of this clonotype. The rearrangement joins TRBV9 to TRBJ2-7; maybe TRBD1 (5 bases). Trimming pared 0 bases from V and 2 bases from J, leaving 6 bases between. CDR1 is SGDLS, CDR2 YYNGEE, per germline. The CDR3 spans 13 residues. The CDR3: CASSVGQTYEQYF. The CDR3 DNA follows: TGTGCCAGCAGCGTAGGACAGACCTACGAGCAGTACTTC.

The chain carries TRBV7-2 and TRBJ2-1, with 8 positions matching TRBD2. This CDR3 is 16 amino acids long. V was clipped by 5 bases and J by 9 bases; unmatched bases: 15. CDR1 is SGHTA, CDR2 FQGNSA, per germline. CDR3 protein: CASSPPPGTRYGEQFF. The CDR3 DNA is TGTGCCAGCAGCCCTCCTCCGGGGACTAGGTACGGTGAGCAGTTCTTC. Together with reference TRBV7-2 and TRBJ2-1, the CDR3 gives the full variable domain: GAGVSQSPSNKVTEKGKDVELRCDPISGHTALYWYRQSLGQGLEFLIYFQGNSAPDKSGLPSDRFSAERTGGSVSTLTIQRTQQEDSAVYLCASSPPPGTRYGEQFFGPGTRLTVL.

This clonotype was observed a handful of times. The V call is TRBV4-3, the J call TRBJ2-6, with D perhaps matching TRBD2 (7 bases). Germline loops: CDR1 LGHNA, CDR2 YSLEER. The V gene lost 4 bases and the J gene lost 3 bases, with 13 bases spanning the gap. This CDR3 comprises 16 residues. CDR3 loop: CASSPGGGGGANVLTF. CDR3 DNA sequence: TGCGCCAGCAGCCCTGGGGGGGGCGGTGGGGCCAACGTCCTGACTTTC.

The chain uses TRBV5-4 and TRBJ1-1; D gene unclear. CDR3 size: 14 residues. Germline assignment: CDR1 SGHNT and CDR2 YYREEE (reference sequence). V was shortened by 4 bases and J by 5 bases, with 15 bases between the two germline ends. This chain's CDR3 is CASSRASDYTEAFF. CDR3 nucleotide sequence: TGTGCCAGCAGCCGAGCGTCGGATTATACTGAAGCTTTCTTT.

This clonotype was observed at least ten times. The chain is built from TRBV5-1 and TRBJ1-3; no definite D call. Germline values: CDR1 SGHRS, CDR2 YFSETQ. V gave up 0 bases and J gave up 3 bases, with 10 bases separating them. The CDR3 runs to 15 residues. This CDR3 reads CASSLEIRDGNTIYF. The CDR3 coding sequence is TGCGCCAGCAGCTTGGAGATCCGGGATGGAAACACCATATATTTT.

This clonotype was counted only a few times. V is TRBV10-2 and J is TRBJ2-1; 16 bases are a match to TRBD2. With 4 bases clipped from V and 8 bases from J, the junction kept 5 bases outside the gene matches. This CDR3 spans 16 amino acids. In germline, CDR1 is WSHSY, CDR2 SAAADI. The CDR3 sequence is CASSGGLAGGMYEQFF. As DNA, the CDR3 is TGCGCCAGCAGTGGGGGACTAGCGGGGGGGATGTATGAGCAGTTCTTC.

The rearrangement links TRBV21-1 to TRBJ1-2; whether TRBD1, the table's D call, matches the DNA was not checked. TRBV21-1 is classified as a pseudogene. The CDR3 covers 14 residues. CDR3 sequence (DNA): TGTGCCAGGGGATGGGGGACAGGTGTCTATGGCTACACCTTC. Its protein is CARGWGTGVYGYTF.

This clonotype was observed a few times. V is TRBV5-5 and J is TRBJ1-4, with TRBD1 as a possible D gene (5 bases). The CDR3 is 16 amino acids. Per germline, CDR1 SGHKS and CDR2 YYEKEE (reference sequence). V lost 0 bases, J lost 5 bases, and 14 bases lay in between. This chain's CDR3 is CASSLVSGSENEKLFF. CDR3 sequence (DNA): TGTGCCAGCAGCTTGGTATCAGGGTCGGAAAATGAAAAACTGTTTTTT.

The chain couples TRBV6-5 to TRBJ1-6; no clear D gene. Germline CDR1 reads MNHEY; CDR2 reads SVGAGI. V was cut by 5 bases and J by 9 bases, with 14 bases left in between. This CDR3 is built from 14 residues. The chain's CDR3 is CASSRLSGRSPLHF. CDR3 coding DNA: TGTGCCAGCAGTCGCCTCTCCGGGCGTTCACCCCTCCACTTT.

The gene calls are TRBV29-1 and TRBJ2-7, with 8 bases fitting TRBD1. The CDR3 is made up of 15 amino acids. The V gene end was trimmed by 5 bases and the J gene end by 2 bases; junction bases not matched to a gene: 11. CDR1 is SQVTM, CDR2 ANQGSEA, per germline. The CDR3 DNA sequence: TGCAGCGTTCGACAGGGGCACGAGGTTACCTACGAGCAGTACTTC. It translates to CSVRQGHEVTYEQYF.

V is TRBV7-6 and J is TRBJ2-5; no definite D call. The CDR3 has 12 residues. The germline V gene has CDR1 SGHVS and CDR2 FNYEAQ. Trimming left V 8 bases short and J 0 bases short, with 7 bases between. The CDR3 DNA follows: TGTGCCAGCCAACAGTACCAAGAGACCCAGTACTTC. Its translation is CASQQYQETQYF.

This clonotype has more than one count but fewer than ten. This rearrangement joins TRBV12-3 or TRBV12-4 to TRBJ2-7, with 7 bases aligning to TRBD1. V lost 5 bases and J lost 4; bases outside the gene matches: 8. The CDR3 extends over 14 amino acids. The CDR3 bases are TGTGCCAGCAGTCAAGACCCACAGGGGTACGAGCAGTACTTC. Translated: CASSQDPQGYEQYF.

The genes are TRBV6-4 and TRBJ1-4, with TRBD1 identical over 9 bases. V trimming: 3 bases; J trimming: 3 bases; junction bases outside the gene matches: 2. Germline CDR1 and CDR2: MRHNA and SNTAGT. The CDR3 loop spans 15 amino acids. The CDR3 protein is CASSEQGAANEKLFF. CDR3 nucleotide sequence: TGTGCCAGCAGTGAACAGGGGGCTGCTAATGAAAAACTGTTTTTT.

This clonotype turned up a few times. The chain recombines TRBV5-1 with TRBJ2-3; D uncertain. In germline, CDR1 is SGHRS, CDR2 YFSETQ. The CDR3 length is 15 residues. V lost 0 bases and J lost 2, with 10 bases in between. DNA for the CDR3: TGCGCCAGCAGCTTGGGGCCTAGGCCCACAGATACGCAGTATTTT. It is translated as CASSLGPRPTDTQYF. The full variable domain, with the rest looked up from reference TRBV5-1 and TRBJ2-3, is KAGVTQTPRYLIKTRGQQVTLSCSPISGHRSVSWYQQTPGQGLQFLFEYFSETQRNKGNFPGRFSGRQFSNSRSEMNVSTLELGDSALYLCASSLGPRPTDTQYFGPGTRLTVL.

The table lists this clonotype with a few counts. The CDR3 is CSAKANYGYTF. Written as DNA, the CDR3 is TGCAGTGCTAAAGCTAACTATGGCTACACCTTC. The rearrangement links TRBV20-1 to TRBJ1-2; D is unclear. Trimming took off 4 bases at V and 0 bases at J, with 3 bases between the two ends. Germline CDR1 reads DFQATT; CDR2 reads SNEGSKA (reference sequence). The CDR3 consists of 11 residues.

The CDR3: CASSGLEAEAFF. CDR3 bases: TGTGCCAGCAGCGGTTTGGAAGCAGAAGCTTTCTTT. The rearrangement uses TRBV5-5 and TRBJ1-1; D is ambiguous. V lost 4 bases and J lost 8, with 12 bases in between. Germline assignment: CDR1 SGHKS and CDR2 YYEKEE (reference sequence). The CDR3 sequence is 12 residues long.

This clonotype was observed at least ten times. This chain links TRBV5-1 with TRBJ2-5; maybe TRBD1 (5 bases). V shed 2 bases and J shed 2 bases, with 10 bases lying between them. This CDR3 contains 14 residues. Germline lookup yields CDR1 SGHRS and CDR2 YFSETQ. The CDR3 sequence is CASSFQGDQETQYF. CDR3 DNA sequence: TGCGCCAGCAGCTTCCAAGGGGATCAAGAGACCCAGTACTTC. Full variable domain (remainder filled in from reference TRBV5-1 and TRBJ2-5): KAGVTQTPRYLIKTRGQQVTLSCSPISGHRSVSWYQQTPGQGLQFLFEYFSETQRNKGNFPGRFSGRQFSNSRSEMNVSTLELGDSALYLCASSFQGDQETQYFGPGTRLLVL.

The gene calls are TRBV20-1 and TRBJ2-2, with 8 bases that match TRBD1. The germline V gene has CDR1 DFQATT and CDR2 SNEGSKA (reference sequence). The junction had 4 bases not matched to a gene; V was cut back by 0 bases and J by 1 base. This CDR3 contains 16 residues. The CDR3 DNA reads as TGCAGTGCTAGAGACCCCGACAGGGGGAACACCGGGGAGCTGTTTTTT. This codes for CSARDPDRGNTGELFF.

This chain connects TRBV12-3 or TRBV12-4 to TRBJ2-5, with unresolved D. The CDR3 is 15 amino acids. Deletions cut 0 bases from V and 2 bases from J, with 10 bases between. CDR3 DNA sequence: TGTGCCAGCAGTTTAGCGCTTACAGTACAAGAGACCCAGTACTTC. Its translation is CASSLALTVQETQYF.

A few counts support this clonotype. The chain has TRBV20-1 and TRBJ1-1, with TRBD1 matching 7 bases. The junction had 13 bases not matched to a gene; V was cut back by 1 base and J by 11 bases. The CDR3 sequence is 14 residues long. Germline CDR1 DFQATT, CDR2 SNEGSKA (reference sequence). CDR3 DNA: TGCAGTGCTAGAGGTGATGAGAGGGACAGAACGGCTTTCTTT. Protein sequence: CSARGDERDRTAFF.

The chain has TRBV2 and TRBJ2-2; D remains ambiguous. The CDR3 is 15 amino acids. In germline, CDR1 is SNHLY, CDR2 FYNNEI. Trimming shortened V by 2 bases and J by 4 bases, and 11 bases separated the two germline ends. Here the CDR3 DNA reads TGTGCCAGCAGTGAACCCCTAGTCGCCACCGGGGAGCTGTTTTTT. As protein: CASSEPLVATGELFF.

This clonotype was counted only a few times. The chain has TRBV6-5 and TRBJ1-2; tentative D call: TRBD1 (5 bases). The V end was cut by 2 bases, the J end by 7 bases, with 8 bases between. Germline V CDR1 and CDR2: MNHEY, SVGAGI. This CDR3 has 12 amino acids. The CDR3 DNA reads TGTGCCAGCAGTTACGCGGGGGGTGGCTACACCTTC. Its translation is CASSYAGGGYTF.

This clonotype was observed a handful of times. The chain recombines TRBV6-2 or TRBV6-3 with TRBJ2-1; D gene unclear. The germline V and J ends were trimmed by 4 bases and 1 base, with 8 bases remaining between them. There are 14 residues in the CDR3. Germline-derived CDR1 and CDR2 are MNHEY and SVGEGT. The DNA for the CDR3 is TGTGCCAGCAGTTGGGGAAGGTCCTACAATGAGCAGTTCTTC. Its protein product is CASSWGRSYNEQFF.

This sequence joins TRBV7-2 and TRBJ2-1; no reliable D call. Between the trimmed V and J ends, which lost 1 base and 4 bases, there was a span of 11 bases. This CDR3 spans 15 amino acids. Germline V lookup: CDR1 SGHTA, CDR2 FQGNSA. The chain's CDR3 is CASSLEVGRYNEQFF. Written as DNA, the CDR3 is TGTGCCAGCAGCTTAGAAGTGGGTCGGTACAATGAGCAGTTCTTC.

This clonotype appeared a few times. The rearrangement links TRBV9 to TRBJ2-3; 10 nucleotides align to TRBD2. Germline V lookup: CDR1 SGDLS, CDR2 YYNGEE. After removal of 5 bases from V and 1 base from J, the junction contained 4 bases not matched to a gene. This CDR3 has 15 residues. The CDR3 spells CASSTSGVGTDTQYF. DNA for the CDR3: TGTGCCAGCAGTACTAGCGGGGTGGGCACAGATACGCAGTATTTT.

V gene TRBV2 combines with J gene TRBJ2-1; no clear D. Germline CDR1 and CDR2: SNHLY and FYNNEI. V lost 8 bases to trimming and J lost 5 bases, with 7 bases between them. This CDR3 has 11 amino acids. The CDR3 sequence: CASRRDNEQFF. CDR3 DNA: TGTGCCAGCCGACGAGACAATGAGCAGTTCTTC.

V gene TRBV2 combines with J gene TRBJ1-1; no clear D. The germline CDR1 and CDR2 sequences are SNHLY and FYNNEI. This CDR3 contains 13 residues. V dropped 6 bases and J dropped 5 bases, with 13 bases sitting between them. The CDR3 sequence: CASSGPSVTEAFF. The CDR3, as DNA: TGTGCCAGCAGCGGGCCGTCGGTTACTGAAGCTTTCTTT.